This T cell receptor (beta chain) was profiled in a study of breast tumors, draining lymph nodes, adjacent tissues (dated by TCRdb to about 2016). In the study overall: In breast cancer patients, the study compared the TCR beta repertoires of tumor, adjacent nontumor tissue and axillary lymph nodes. The study aimed to assess the relationships and possible T-cell exchange between tumor, surrounding tissue and draining lymph node repertoires in human breast cancer.

CDR1 is given as MGHRA and CDR2 as YSYEKL, both from the germline V gene. Deletion took 0 bases off V and 4 bases off J, with a span of 10 bases between the germline ends. Inclusive of the bounding cysteine and phenylalanine, the CDR3 is 15 residues long. The retained sequence is limited to the CDR3, 45 bases, with the frame set at the first base. The run used an Illumina HiSeq 2000. Multiplex PCR amplification was used to generate the TCR beta chain libraries. High-throughput sequencing was used to analyze the amplified TCR beta chain products. The public reads were reanalyzed by TCRdb: fastp trimming at Q25, MiXCR alignment, in-frame beta chains only. Every CDR3 protein is listed once, alongside the most common genes and DNA of its rows. For this sample there are roughly 130,000 distinct CDR3 sequences; 30% to 35% appear just once. Clones ranked in the top ten supply 2% to 2.5% of the sample. Lymph node samples came from the axillary draining lymph nodes of breast cancer patients.

The paper as a whole reports these results and caveats: The data were judged consistent with most tumor T cells deriving from the lymph node and then expanding within tumor tissue. Tumor and nontumor tissue repertoires were significantly more similar in luminal-like than in basal-like breast cancer. T-cell repertoire diversity in tumors was found to be lower than in lymph nodes but higher than in nontumor tissue, and preferential V and J gene usage was observed. The conclusion that tumor T cells originate in lymph nodes was presented as consistent with a hypothesis rather than as directly demonstrated.

This clonotype was seen at least ten times. Its recognized antigen is unknown. Base qualities were left out, and no much larger clone turns up one base away. The material sequenced was axillary lymph node tissue. This sequence was found in a female donor with breast cancer. Some clones in this sample may be carry-over from other donors' samples. The V and J genes are TRBV4-1 and TRBJ2-1; perhaps TRBD1 is the D gene, with 5 bases matching. The DNA sequence is given as TGCGCCAGCAGCCAAGAACCAGGGATTTACAATGAGCAGTTCTTC. It encodes CASSQEPGIYNEQFF.